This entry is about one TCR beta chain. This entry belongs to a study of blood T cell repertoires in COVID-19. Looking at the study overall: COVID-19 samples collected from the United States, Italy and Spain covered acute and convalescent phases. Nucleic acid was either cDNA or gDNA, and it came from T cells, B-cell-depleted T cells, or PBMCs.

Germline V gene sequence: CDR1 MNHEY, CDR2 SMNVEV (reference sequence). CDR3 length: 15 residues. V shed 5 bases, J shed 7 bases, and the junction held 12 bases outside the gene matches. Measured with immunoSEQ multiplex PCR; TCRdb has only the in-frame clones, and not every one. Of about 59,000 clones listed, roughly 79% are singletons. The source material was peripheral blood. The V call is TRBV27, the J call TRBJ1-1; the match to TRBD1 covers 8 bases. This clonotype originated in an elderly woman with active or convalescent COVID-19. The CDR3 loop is CASSTPDREGSEAFF. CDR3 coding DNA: TGTGCCAGCAGTACTCCGGACAGGGAAGGCAGTGAAGCTTTCTTT.